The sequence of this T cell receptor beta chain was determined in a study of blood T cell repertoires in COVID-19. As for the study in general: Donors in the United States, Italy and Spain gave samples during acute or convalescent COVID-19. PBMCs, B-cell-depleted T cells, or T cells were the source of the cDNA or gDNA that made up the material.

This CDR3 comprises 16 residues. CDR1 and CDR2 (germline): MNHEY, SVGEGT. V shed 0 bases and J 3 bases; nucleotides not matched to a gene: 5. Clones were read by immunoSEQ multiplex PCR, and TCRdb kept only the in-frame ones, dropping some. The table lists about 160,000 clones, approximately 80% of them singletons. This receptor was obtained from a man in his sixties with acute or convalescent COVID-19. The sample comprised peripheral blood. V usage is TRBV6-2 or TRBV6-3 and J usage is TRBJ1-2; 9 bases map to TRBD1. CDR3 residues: CASSYSIQGADYGYTF. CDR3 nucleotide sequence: TGTGCCAGCAGTTACTCGATACAGGGGGCTGACTATGGCTACACCTTC.